A single sample is the source of the 16 T cell receptor beta chains below, sequenced in a study of shared clonotypes between healthy human individuals. The table came from immunoSEQ multiplex PCR; TCRdb's copy has only in-frame clones and leaves some out. The table shows about 1.5 million clones, with approximately 98% occurring only once. The source material was naive CD4+ T cells sorted from blood. The sample's subset: CD45RA+ positively selected. These receptors all stem from a man aged 25 to 40 in good health.

The rearrangement links TRBV7-9 to TRBJ2-7; the match to TRBD1 covers 8 bases. Trimming at V came to 1 base and at J to 2 bases, leaving 4 bases not matched to a gene. Germline CDR1 is SEHNR and CDR2 is FQNEAQ (reference sequence). The CDR3 runs to 15 residues. CDR3 coding DNA: TGTGCCAGCAGCTTAGTGAGGGACAGGCCCTACGAGCAGTACTTC. Protein product: CASSLVRDRPYEQYF.

This clone was detected once. The chain combines TRBV11-2 with TRBJ2-7; the D is unclear. The CDR3 spans 13 residues. Germline loops: CDR1 SGHAT, CDR2 FQNNGV. V was clipped by 4 bases and J by 2 bases, with 9 bases between them. The CDR3 DNA follows: TGTGCCAGCAGCTCCCTAAGAGCCTACGAGCAGTACTTC. Translated, it gives CASSSLRAYEQYF.

The genes are TRBV15 and TRBJ1-3; 11 positions match TRBD1. CDR3 length: 18 amino acids. CDR1 LNHNV and CDR2 YYDKDF come from the germline V gene (reference sequence). V lost 0 bases and J lost 2; bases outside the gene matches: 6. CDR3 coding DNA: TGTGCCACCAGCAGAGATGAACCGGGACAGGGGGCTGGAAACACCATATATTTT. Amino acids: CATSRDEPGQGAGNTIYF.

The chain couples TRBV28 to TRBJ1-5, with D possibly TRBD1 on 5 matching bases. V was cut by 3 bases and J by 3 bases, with 9 bases left in between. Germline V lookup: CDR1 MDHEN, CDR2 SYDVKM. The CDR3 has 14 residues. CDR3 region: CASSFGGFNQPQHF. The CDR3 coding sequence is TGTGCCAGCAGTTTTGGGGGATTCAATCAGCCCCAGCATTTT. The variable domain in full, completed from reference TRBV28 and TRBJ1-5, reads DVKVTQSSRYLVKRTGEKVFLECVQDMDHENMFWYRQDPGLGLRLIYFSYDVKMKEKGDIPEGYSVSREKKERFSLILESASTNQTSMYLCASSFGGFNQPQHFGDGTRLSIL.

Notes on this clone: This CDR3 is also generated by other DNA sequences in the sample. In DNA form, the CDR3 reads TGCGCCAGCAGCTTAAGTCCCAACACCGGGGAGCTGTTTTTT. Its protein is CASSLSPNTGELFF. V and J are TRBV5-1 and TRBJ2-2; no firm D call. This CDR3 is 14 amino acids long. Germline CDR1 and CDR2: SGHRS and YFSETQ. Trimming stripped 2 bases from V and 2 bases from J, with 7 bases between.

This rearrangement joins TRBV10-3 to TRBJ1-2, with 9 bases lining up with TRBD1. Germline V gene data show CDR1 as ENHRY and CDR2 as SYGVKD. The CDR3 has 16 amino acids. The junction had 10 bases not matched to a gene; V was cut back by 4 bases and J by 4 bases. CDR3 amino acids: CAISGRQGVVTYGYTF. CDR3 DNA: TGTGCCATCAGTGGTAGACAGGGGGTGGTAACCTATGGCTACACCTTC.

This clone was counted a single time. CDR3 bases: TGTGCCAGCAGCTCCTTACGACTAGTCACACAGTACTTC. The encoded protein is CASSSLRLVTQYF. The chain uses TRBV28 and TRBJ2-4; weak D call: TRBD2 (6 bases). The CDR3 loop spans 13 amino acids. Germline assignment: CDR1 MDHEN and CDR2 SYDVKM. Between the trimmed V and J ends, which lost 6 bases and 13 bases, there was a span of 19 bases.

This chain joins TRBV28 and TRBJ1-3; 7 bases align to TRBD1. J lost 0 bases, V lost 3 bases, and 5 bases had no gene match. The V gene's germline CDR1 is MDHEN and CDR2 SYDVKM. The CDR3 is made up of 16 amino acids. The DNA for the CDR3 is TGTGCCAGCAGTTTCCCCAGGGGGGGCTCTGGAAACACCATATATTTT. As protein: CASSFPRGGSGNTIYF.

The V gene is TRBV6-5, the J gene TRBJ1-2, with no clear D. The CDR3 spans 13 residues. CDR1 is MNHEY and CDR2 is SVGAGI in the germline V gene. Trimming cost V 7 bases and J 3 bases, with 12 bases left between them. CDR3 coding DNA: TGTGCCAGCAAGAGGTCGCACGACTATGGCTACACCTTC. The encoded protein is CASKRSHDYGYTF.

This clone appeared a single time. The DNA for the CDR3 is TGTGCCAGCACCACCCCCAGGGGGCTGGCGAATCAGCCCCAGCATTTT. The encoded protein is CASTTPRGLANQPQHF. The chain is built from TRBV28 and TRBJ1-5; 8 nucleotides agree with TRBD1. After removal of 7 bases from V and 4 bases from J, the junction contained 12 bases not matched to a gene. Germline lookup yields CDR1 MDHEN and CDR2 SYDVKM. The CDR3 is 16 amino acids.

The V gene is TRBV7-6, the J gene TRBJ2-5; a possible D gene is TRBD2 (6 bases). The CDR3 covers 13 residues. The germline V gene has CDR1 SGHVS and CDR2 FNYEAQ. With 5 bases removed from V and 5 bases from J, the gap between germline ends came to 12 bases. The CDR3 DNA is TGTGCCAGCAGCGTGGGACTGCGGGAGACCCAGTACTTC. This codes for CASSVGLRETQYF.

The chain joins TRBV10-3 to TRBJ2-7; the D gene is possibly TRBD1 (6 bases). The V gene lost 10 bases and the J gene lost 5 bases, with 15 bases spanning the gap. The CDR3 extends over 12 amino acids. CDR1 ENHRY and CDR2 SYGVKD come from the germline V gene. CDR3 nucleotide sequence: TGTGCCACAAGTGAGGACAGAGACGAGCAGTACTTC. Its protein is CATSEDRDEQYF.

The chain is built from TRBV7-6 and TRBJ2-3; 14 bases fit TRBD2. Looked up from germline, CDR1 is SGHVS and CDR2 is FNYEAQ. The length of the CDR3 is 19 residues. The V segment lost 0 bases and the J segment 4 bases; nucleotides outside the gene matches: 9. The CDR3 DNA reads TGTGCCAGCAGCTTAGCGCCCGGGACTAGCGGGAGTGGTGCAGATACGCAGTATTTT. Residues: CASSLAPGTSGSGADTQYF.

V is TRBV5-1 and J is TRBJ1-2, with 11 bases matching TRBD1. The CDR3 runs 15 residues. The V gene's germline CDR1 is SGHRS and CDR2 YFSETQ. The junction had 6 bases not matched to a gene; V was cut back by 4 bases and J by 4 bases. This CDR3 reads CASSPGGTGGYGYTF. The CDR3 DNA reads as TGCGCCAGCAGCCCAGGAGGGACAGGGGGCTATGGCTACACCTTC.

The V call is TRBV5-4, the J call TRBJ2-7; TRBD1 aligns across 12 bases. The length of the CDR3 is 15 residues. Germline CDR1 is SGHNT and CDR2 is YYREEE (reference sequence). Germline trimming cut 4 bases from V and 2 bases from J; bases unmatched to any gene: 4. CDR3 region: CASSGDRGLTYEQYF. CDR3 in DNA: TGTGCCAGCAGCGGGGACAGGGGGCTCACCTACGAGCAGTACTTC.

The genes are TRBV10-3 and TRBJ2-7; D is possibly TRBD2 (5 bases). The V gene lost 2 bases and the J gene lost 7 bases, with 6 bases spanning the gap. In germline, CDR1 is ENHRY, CDR2 SYGVKD. The CDR3 has 11 amino acids. CDR3 sequence: CAISETGEQYF. DNA of the CDR3: TGTGCCATCAGTGAGACGGGAGAGCAGTACTTC.